Listed below are T cell receptor beta chains from one sample, sequenced in a study of shared clonotypes between healthy human individuals. TCRdb's table, derived via immunoSEQ multiplex PCR, lists solely in-frame clones and lacks some. The repertoire holds roughly 1,500,000 clones, approximately 98% seen once, with roughly 0.45% in the top ten. The sample taken for sequencing was naive CD4+ T cells sorted from blood. The receptors stem from a man aged 25-45 years in good health. Both conserved end residues are part of each CDR3. A D gene is named only where the DNA matches it firmly. Some rows have no size entry. The others give once, few or many, or a class for an expanded clone.

d_gene,v_gene,abundance,j_gene,CDR3aa,CDR3nt
TRBD1,TRBV2,.,TRBJ2-2,CASSASDRVTGELFF,TGTGCCAGCAGTGCCTCTGACAGGGTTACCGGGGAGCTGTTTTTT
.,TRBV7-2,.,TRBJ2-2,CASSQEARPGELFF,TGTGCCAGCAGCCAGGAGGCTAGACCCGGGGAGCTGTTTTTT
TRBD1,TRBV19,.,TRBJ2-3,CASSWTGKGPDTQYF,TGTGCCAGTAGCTGGACAGGGAAGGGGCCAGATACGCAGTATTTT
.,TRBV5-4,.,TRBJ1-1,CASSLLGYTEAFF,TGTGCCAGCAGCCTACTCGGGTACACTGAAGCTTTCTTT
.,TRBV6-6,.,TRBJ2-1,CASSYVGVGWNEQFF,TGTGCCAGCAGTTACGTCGGGGTGGGGTGGAATGAGCAGTTCTTC
.,TRBV7-2,.,TRBJ1-3,CASSLAQTVYGNTIYF,TGTGCCAGCAGCTTAGCCCAGACAGTTTATGGAAACACCATATATTTT
TRBD1,TRBV5-1,.,TRBJ2-7,CASSFRGRSDEQYF,TGCGCCAGCAGCTTCAGGGGGCGCTCGGACGAGCAGTACTTC
.,TRBV2,.,TRBJ1-3,CASAVSSGNTIYF,TGTGCCAGCGCCGTTAGCTCTGGAAACACCATATATTTT
TRBD2,TRBV5-1,.,TRBJ2-1,CASSLETSGRGEQFF,TGCGCCAGCAGCTTGGAGACTAGCGGGAGAGGTGAGCAGTTCTTC
.,TRBV11-2,.,TRBJ2-6,CASTPRWVAASSGANVLTF,TGTGCCAGCACCCCCAGATGGGTAGCGGCCAGCTCTGGGGCCAACGTCCTGACTTTC
.,TRBV5-4,.,TRBJ1-5,CASSGVTDHSNQPQHF,TGTGCCAGCAGTGGGGTCACAGACCATAGCAATCAGCCCCAGCATTTT
.,TRBV7-2,.,TRBJ2-7,CASSFPRYRDYEQYF,TGTGCCAGCAGCTTCCCCCGCTACCGAGACTACGAGCAGTACTTC
.,TRBV10-3,once,TRBJ2-7,CAISPGTLGSYEQYF,TGTGCCATCAGTCCAGGGACTCTCGGTTCCTACGAGCAGTACTTC
.,TRBV18,.,TRBJ1-2,CASSPGFGFTAVYTF,TGTGCCAGCTCACCAGGGTTCGGGTTTACTGCGGTTTACACCTTC
.,TRBV27,.,TRBJ2-7,CASRPPGGVYEQYF,TGTGCCAGCAGGCCACCGGGGGGCGTTTACGAGCAGTACTTC
TRBD1,TRBV9,.,TRBJ2-1,CASTNPSTGRDNEQFF,TGTGCCAGCACCAACCCCTCGACAGGGAGAGACAATGAGCAGTTCTTC
.,TRBV7-4,.,TRBJ2-3,CASRQWGGTDTQYF,TGTGCCAGCAGACAGTGGGGGGGCACAGATACGCAGTATTTT
TRBD1,TRBV27,.,TRBJ2-7,CASSLRQGFNYEQYF,TGTGCCAGCAGTTTACGACAGGGGTTTAACTACGAGCAGTACTTC
.,TRBV6-1,.,TRBJ1-5,CASSESSPGPQHF,TGTGCCAGCAGTGAATCTTCCCCGGGGCCCCAGCATTTT
.,TRBV18,.,TRBJ1-1,CASSPSTEAFF,TGTGCCAGCTCCCCATCCACTGAAGCTTTCTTT
.,TRBV29-1,.,TRBJ2-5,CSVEGGGETQYF,TGCAGCGTTGAGGGAGGTGGCGAGACCCAGTACTTC
.,TRBV7-2,.,TRBJ1-1,CASSLGPTREAFF,TGTGCCAGCAGCTTAGGACCTACACGTGAAGCTTTCTTT
TRBD1,TRBV4-1,once,TRBJ1-2,CASSQARTGQRDGYTF,TGCGCCAGCAGCCAAGCCAGGACAGGGCAAAGGGATGGCTACACCTTC
TRBD2,TRBV19,.,TRBJ2-2,CASRMTSGRANTGELFF,TGTGCCAGTAGGATGACTAGCGGGAGGGCGAACACCGGGGAGCTGTTTTTT
.,TRBV18,.,TRBJ2-7,CASSPIRTVGYEQYF,TGTGCCAGCTCGCCAATCCGGACGGTCGGCTACGAGCAGTACTTC
.,TRBV30,.,TRBJ2-7,CAWTHQTTQYF,TGTGCCTGGACACACCAGACAACTCAGTACTTC
.,TRBV27,.,TRBJ1-1,CASSRTDLMNTEAFF,TGTGCCAGCAGCAGGACAGACCTGATGAACACTGAAGCTTTCTTT
.,TRBV19,.,TRBJ2-3,CASSMGGPSTDTQYF,TGTGCCAGTAGTATGGGTGGGCCCAGCACAGATACGCAGTATTTT
.,TRBV6-5,.,TRBJ1-5,CASRRDGNSNQPQHF,TGTGCCAGCAGGAGAGACGGAAATAGCAATCAGCCCCAGCATTTT
.,TRBV28,.,TRBJ2-2,CASSLRTGELFF,TGTGCCAGCAGTTTAAGGACCGGGGAGCTGTTTTTT
.,TRBV2,.,TRBJ1-2,CASSDDINYGYTF,TGTGCCAGCAGTGATGACATTAACTATGGCTACACCTTC
TRBD2,TRBV7-9,.,TRBJ2-2,CASSPDPGTSKTGELFF,TGTGCCAGCAGCCCTGACCCCGGGACTAGTAAAACCGGGGAGCTGTTTTTT
.,TRBV5-1,.,TRBJ1-5,CASSLDSGDQPQHF,TGCGCCAGCAGCTTGGATTCAGGGGATCAGCCCCAGCATTTT
.,TRBV28,.,TRBJ2-1,CASSPVYGDARGNEQFF,TGTGCCAGCAGTCCCGTCTATGGGGACGCCAGAGGAAATGAGCAGTTCTTC
TRBD1,TRBV4-1,.,TRBJ2-2,CASSQAGTGAFAGELFF,TGCGCCAGCAGCCAAGCCGGGACAGGGGCCTTCGCCGGGGAGCTGTTTTTT
TRBD2,TRBV5-4,.,TRBJ2-1,CASSYGTSLGYNEQFF,TGTGCCAGCAGCTACGGGACTAGCCTTGGCTACAATGAGCAGTTCTTC
TRBD2,TRBV11-2,.,TRBJ2-1,CASSSTSGRYNEQFF,TGTGCCAGCAGCTCGACTAGCGGGAGATACAATGAGCAGTTCTTC
.,TRBV11-1,.,TRBJ2-7,CSSGDFSYEQYF,TGTTCCTCGGGGGATTTTTCCTACGAGCAGTACTTC
.,TRBV6-5,.,TRBJ2-7,CASRFGQSYEQYF,TGTGCCAGCAGGTTCGGACAGAGCTACGAGCAGTACTTC
.,TRBV5-1,.,TRBJ2-3,CASSSGTAAGDTQYF,TGCGCCAGCAGCTCCGGGACGGCGGCGGGAGATACGCAGTATTTT
.,TRBV14,once,TRBJ1-1,CASSPDSEAFF,TGTGCCAGCAGCCCTGACAGTGAAGCTTTCTTT
.,TRBV19,.,TRBJ2-7,CASSIARRNEQYF,TGTGCCAGTAGTATAGCCCGGAGGAACGAGCAGTACTTC